This entry is about one T cell receptor beta chain. CDR1 and CDR2 from the germline V gene are KGHSH and LQKENI. V was pared by 3 bases and J by 8 bases, with 7 bases of the junction left unmatched. The CDR3 is 15 amino acids. The sample originates from a study of blood T cell repertoires in COVID-19. Across the whole study: COVID-19 samples collected from the United States, Italy and Spain covered acute and convalescent phases.

TCRdb's copy holds only in-frame clones and misses some; the assay was immunoSEQ multiplex PCR. The sample carries some 380,000 clones, 70% to 90% recorded once. The V gene is TRBV18, the J gene TRBJ1-4; 9 bases are shared with TRBD1. The receptor comes from a woman between 40 and 50 years old with acute COVID-19. The specimen sequenced was PBMCs or T cells enriched from blood (not recorded which). The CDR3 region has the DNA TGTGCCAGCTCACCGTCGACAGGGGGAATCGAAAAACTGTTTTTT. This encodes CASSPSTGGIEKLFF. Variable domain in full (rest from reference TRBV18 and TRBJ1-4): NAGVMQNPRHLVRRRGQEARLRCSPMKGHSHVYWYRQLPEEGLKFMVYLQKENIIDESGMPKERFSAEFPKEGPSILRIQQVVRGDSAAYFCASSPSTGGIEKLFFGSGTQLSVL.